Below are 27 T cell receptor beta chains sequenced from a single sample in a study of CD8+ T cells in alopecia areata. Extracted RNA was reverse transcribed, and the resulting cDNA served as sequencing template. The repertoire was sequenced with immunoSEQ multiplex PCR; TCRdb's copy has only in-frame clones and lacks some. The sample has about 160,000 clones; just over 65% are singletons. As for treatment: oral pan-JAK inhibitor, 5-10 mg twice daily. This material consisted of CD4+ T cells sorted from blood, taken at week 4, from a patient treated with tofacitinib. All receptors derive from a human donor with alopecia areata.

The sample holds a few counts of this clone. V is TRBV29-1 and J is TRBJ2-7; no firm D call. The CDR3 has 13 residues. Trimming stripped 7 bases from V and 0 bases from J, with 13 bases between. Germline lookup yields CDR1 SQVTM and CDR2 ANQGSEA. The CDR3 DNA reads as TGCAGCGGGAAGAGTGGCTACTCCTACGAGCAGTACTTC. It translates to CSGKSGYSYEQYF.

This clone was recorded once. This sequence joins TRBV4-1 and TRBJ1-2; possible D gene TRBD1, 6 bases. Germline V gene sequence: CDR1 MGHRA, CDR2 YSYEKL. V lost 2 bases to trimming and J lost 3 bases, with 10 bases between them. The CDR3 covers 14 residues. Written as DNA, the CDR3 is TGCGCCAGCAGCCAACCAGGGGCAGACTATGGCTACACCTTC. Residues: CASSQPGADYGYTF.

The V and J genes are TRBV29-1 and TRBJ1-5; D call uncertain. The CDR3 extends over 12 amino acids. Germline V CDR1 and CDR2: SQVTM, ANQGSEA. V was cut by 7 bases and J by 5 bases, with 12 bases left in between. CDR3 in amino acids: CSAGGVDQPQHF. CDR3 nucleotides: TGCAGCGCCGGCGGGGTCGATCAGCCCCAGCATTTT.

The V and J genes are TRBV5-4 and TRBJ1-1; 9 bases align to TRBD1. After removal of 3 bases from V and 3 bases from J, the junction contained 6 bases not matched to a gene. CDR1 is SGHNT, CDR2 YYREEE, per germline (reference sequence). The CDR3 totals 15 residues. The CDR3 DNA follows: TGTGCCAGCAGCTCGGACAGGGGAGCGCACACTGAAGCTTTCTTT. Translating it yields CASSSDRGAHTEAFF.

This clone was observed a single time. The V and J genes are TRBV9 and TRBJ2-5, with 9 positions matching TRBD1. Germline V lookup: CDR1 SGDLS, CDR2 YYNGEE. J was trimmed by 1 base and V by 4 bases; bases with no gene match: 8. CDR3 length: 16 amino acids. The CDR3 reads CASSTRTGAVQETQYF. CDR3 bases: TGTGCCAGCAGCACACGGACAGGGGCTGTCCAAGAGACCCAGTACTTC.

The rearrangement uses TRBV4-1 and TRBJ2-1, with D possibly matching TRBD1 (6 bases). Germline values: CDR1 MGHRA, CDR2 YSYEKL. The CDR3 contains 15 residues. The V gene lost 1 base and the J gene lost 5 bases, with 12 bases spanning the gap. As DNA, the CDR3 is TGCGCCAGCAGCCAAGGGTGGGGGCAGGACAATGAGCAGTTCTTC. Its translation: CASSQGWGQDNEQFF.

V and J are TRBV15 and TRBJ1-6; possible D gene TRBD1, 5 bases. This CDR3 region has 13 residues. The V end lost 5 bases, the J end lost 7 bases, and 9 bases lay between the germline ends. Germline CDR1 is LNHNV and CDR2 is YYDKDF (reference sequence). CDR3 DNA: TGTGCCACCAGCCCGGGACGGAATTCACCCCTCCACTTT. Translating gives CATSPGRNSPLHF. Full variable domain (missing parts from reference TRBV15 and TRBJ1-6): DAMVIQNPRYQVTQFGKPVTLSCSQTLNHNVMYWYQQKSSQAPKLLFHYYDKDFNNEADTPDNFQSRRPNTSFCFLDIRSPGLGDTAMYLCATSPGRNSPLHFGNGTRLTVT.

The chain uses TRBV25-1 and TRBJ1-4; no firm D call. CDR3 length: 13 residues. Trimming took off 5 bases at V and 0 bases at J, with 4 bases between the two ends. Germline CDR1 is MGHDK and CDR2 is SYGVNS. The CDR3 reads CASSSPTNEKLFF. DNA for the CDR3: TGTGCCAGCAGTTCACCAACTAATGAAAAACTGTTTTTT.

The chain combines TRBV5-4 with TRBJ2-2, with TRBD1 matching over 8 bases. Per the germline V gene, CDR1 is SGHNT and CDR2 is YYREEE (reference sequence). Losses at the gene ends were 4 bases for V and 2 bases for J; bases not matched to a gene: 4. This CDR3 is built from 15 residues. This CDR3 is CASSPQGANTGELFF. The CDR3 coding sequence is TGTGCCAGCAGCCCCCAGGGGGCCAACACCGGGGAGCTGTTTTTT.

This clone turned up a few times. The V gene is TRBV7-2, the J gene TRBJ1-2; D is unclear. V was shortened by 0 bases and J by 14 bases, with 13 bases between the two germline ends. This CDR3 is 12 amino acids long. Germline CDR1 reads SGHTA; CDR2 reads FQGNSA. CDR3 nucleotide sequence: TGTGCCAGCAGCTTAGCTCCCGCAGGCCAAACCTTC. This codes for CASSLAPAGQTF.

This rearrangement joins TRBV2 to TRBJ1-5; D is unresolved. Germline loops: CDR1 SNHLY, CDR2 FYNNEI. Trimming took 4 bases from V and 0 from J, leaving 10 bases between them. This CDR3 is built from 15 residues. DNA for the CDR3: TGTGCCAGCAGTGGGCCCGGTAATAGCAATCAGCCCCAGCATTTT. Protein: CASSGPGNSNQPQHF.

The CDR3 loop reads CATSGGGFSNQPQHF. The CDR3 region has the DNA TGTGCCACCAGCGGAGGGGGATTTAGCAATCAGCCCCAGCATTTT. This sequence joins TRBV15 and TRBJ1-5; possibly TRBD1 for D (6 bases). In germline, CDR1 is LNHNV, CDR2 YYDKDF (reference sequence). The length of the CDR3 is 15 residues. V lost 5 bases and J 0 bases, leaving 11 bases between the germline ends.

The V call is TRBV23-1, the J call TRBJ1-5; TRBD1 matches 7 bases. Being an ORF, TRBV23-1 has a function that is uncertain. Trimming took 3 bases from V and 2 from J; bases not matched to a gene: 4. This CDR3 is 15 amino acids long. In DNA form, the CDR3 reads TGCGCCAGCAGTCACCAAACAGGGGGCAATCAGCCCCAGCATTTT. Translating it yields CASSHQTGGNQPQHF.

The V call is TRBV11-2, the J call TRBJ2-3; 7 bases are a match to TRBD1. Trimming at V came to 6 bases and at J to 1 base, leaving 13 bases not matched to a gene. The V gene's germline CDR1 is SGHAT and CDR2 FQNNGV. The CDR3 is 17 amino acids. The CDR3 reads CASRSVSRDRGTDTQYF. In DNA form, the CDR3 reads TGTGCCAGCAGGTCCGTATCCCGGGACAGAGGCACAGATACGCAGTATTTT.

Comments on this clone: Within the sample, other DNA sequences also encode this same CDR3. The CDR3 loop reads CASSLGGNTGELFF. For the CDR3, the DNA is TGTGCCAGCAGCTTAGGAGGAAACACCGGGGAGCTGTTTTTT. This sequence joins TRBV7-9 and TRBJ2-2; D is unclear. The CDR3 extends over 14 amino acids. With 1 base removed from V and 2 bases from J, the gap between germline ends came to 5 bases. The germline V gene encodes CDR1 SEHNR and CDR2 FQNEAQ (reference sequence).

The chain recombines TRBV5-1 with TRBJ2-3; no firm D call. The CDR3 runs 14 residues. CDR1 is SGHRS and CDR2 is YFSETQ in the germline V gene. Trimming pared 0 bases from V and 0 bases from J, leaving 5 bases between. The CDR3 spells CASSLDTSTDTQYF. The CDR3 DNA reads as TGCGCCAGCAGCTTGGACACTAGCACAGATACGCAGTATTTT.

The genes are TRBV12-5 and TRBJ2-6; possible D gene TRBD1, 5 bases. Germline V gene sequence: CDR1 LGHNT, CDR2 FRNRAP. CDR3 size: 19 residues. Trimming shortened V by 0 bases and J by 0 bases, and 15 bases separated the two germline ends. CDR3 region: CASGLVPGDSHSGANVLTF. For the CDR3, the DNA is TGTGCTAGTGGTTTGGTACCGGGTGACAGCCACTCTGGGGCCAACGTCCTGACTTTC.

This clone has a handful of counts. CDR3 sequence: CASSFLTGGGEKLFF. For the CDR3, the DNA is TGTGCCAGCAGCTTTCTGACAGGGGGAGGTGAAAAACTGTTTTTT. This chain uses TRBV7-9 with TRBJ1-4; TRBD1 agrees at 9 bases. The germline CDR1 and CDR2 sequences are SEHNR and FQNEAQ (reference sequence). V lost 3 bases and J lost 7; bases outside the gene matches: 6. This CDR3 region has 15 residues.

This clone was picked up a small number of times. The rearrangement uses TRBV5-1 and TRBJ2-2; D gene uncertain. Germline V gene lookup returns CDR1 SGHRS and CDR2 YFSETQ. Trimming cost V 1 base and J 0 bases, with 7 bases left between them. The CDR3 loop spans 15 amino acids. In DNA, the CDR3 is TGCGCCAGCAGCTTGAGGGTCGCGAACACCGGGGAGCTGTTTTTT. Encoded protein: CASSLRVANTGELFF.

This chain connects TRBV9 to TRBJ2-7; D is possibly TRBD2 (5 bases). Trimming took 2 bases from V and 1 from J, leaving 13 bases between them. This CDR3 comprises 15 residues. Germline lookup yields CDR1 SGDLS and CDR2 YYNGEE. CDR3 in amino acids: CASSVGEGSSYEQYF. The CDR3 DNA reads TGTGCCAGCAGCGTGGGTGAGGGTTCATCCTACGAGCAGTACTTC. Combining the CDR3 with reference TRBV9 and TRBJ2-7 gives the whole variable domain DSGVTQTPKHLITATGQRVTLRCSPRSGDLSVYWYQQSLDQGLQFLIQYYNGEERAKGNILERFSAQQFPDLHSELNLSSLELGDSALYFCASSVGEGSSYEQYFGPGTRLTVT.

This sequence joins TRBV6-6 and TRBJ1-5; 7 nucleotides align to TRBD1. The germline CDR1 and CDR2 sequences are MNHNY and SVGAGI (reference sequence). The CDR3 is 15 residues long. V was clipped by 5 bases and J by 1 base; unmatched bases: 5. CDR3: CASSQQGSSNQPQHF. The CDR3 DNA is TGTGCCAGCAGTCAACAGGGGTCGAGCAATCAGCCCCAGCATTTT.

The rearrangement joins TRBV29-1 to TRBJ1-4; D call uncertain. The CDR3 spans 13 residues. The V end was cut by 1 base, the J end by 8 bases, with 11 bases between. CDR1 SQVTM and CDR2 ANQGSEA come from the germline V gene. The CDR3 nucleotides are TGCAGCGTTGAAGGCGGGCCGGGGGAAAAACTGTTTTTT. Translation: CSVEGGPGEKLFF.

The chain employs TRBV30 and TRBJ1-5; a weak D match, TRBD1 (5 bases). CDR1 is GTSNPN and CDR2 is SVGIG in the germline V gene (reference sequence). This CDR3 has 15 residues. The V end was cut by 5 bases, the J end by 3 bases, with 17 bases between. CDR3 sequence: CAWSRGRTTNQPQHF. CDR3 nucleotide sequence: TGTGCCTGGTCCCGGGGCAGGACAACCAATCAGCCCCAGCATTTT.

The V gene is TRBV30, the J gene TRBJ1-3; D unresolved. V was pared by 3 bases and J by 0 bases, with 6 bases between. This CDR3 region has 13 residues. Germline CDR1 reads GTSNPN; CDR2 reads SVGIG (reference sequence). The CDR3 sequence is CAWSPSSGNTIYF. CDR3 sequence (DNA): TGTGCCTGGAGCCCCAGCTCTGGAAACACCATATATTTT.

The chain uses TRBV6-5 and TRBJ1-2, with D possibly TRBD1 on 6 matching bases. Trimming took off 5 bases at V and 8 bases at J, with 12 bases between the two ends. This CDR3 region has 12 residues. Germline CDR1 and CDR2: MNHEY and SVGAGI. CDR3: CASSHRVGGYTF. In nucleotides, the CDR3 is TGTGCCAGCAGTCACAGGGTGGGAGGCTACACCTTC.

The V call is TRBV30, the J call TRBJ2-7; perhaps TRBD1 as D (5 bases). Germline CDR1 is GTSNPN and CDR2 is SVGIG (reference sequence). The CDR3 consists of 13 residues. V was cut by 5 bases and J by 2 bases, with 13 bases left in between. The CDR3 coding sequence is TGTGCCTGGTCCCCAGGGTTCACCTACGAGCAGTACTTC. Its protein product is CAWSPGFTYEQYF.

The V gene is TRBV6-6, the J gene TRBJ1-6; a weak D match, TRBD1 (5 bases). Deletions cut 10 bases from V and 6 bases from J, with 13 bases between. Per germline, CDR1 MNHNY and CDR2 SVGAGI (reference sequence). CDR3 length equals 13 residues. In nucleotides, the CDR3 is TGTGCCATCCTAGACAGACCTAATTCACCCCTCCACTTT. It specifies CAILDRPNSPLHF.